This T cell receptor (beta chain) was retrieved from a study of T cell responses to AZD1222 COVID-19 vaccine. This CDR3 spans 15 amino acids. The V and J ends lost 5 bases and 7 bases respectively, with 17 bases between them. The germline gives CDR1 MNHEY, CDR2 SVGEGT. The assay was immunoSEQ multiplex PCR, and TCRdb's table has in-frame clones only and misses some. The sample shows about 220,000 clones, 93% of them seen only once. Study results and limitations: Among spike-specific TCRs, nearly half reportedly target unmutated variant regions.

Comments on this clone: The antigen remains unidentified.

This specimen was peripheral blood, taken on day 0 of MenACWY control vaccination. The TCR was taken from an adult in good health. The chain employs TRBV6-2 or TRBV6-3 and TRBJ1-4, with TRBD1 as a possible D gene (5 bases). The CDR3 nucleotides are TGTGCCAGCAGTCAAACCCAACCGAGGGGTGAAAAACTGTTTTTT. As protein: CASSQTQPRGEKLFF.